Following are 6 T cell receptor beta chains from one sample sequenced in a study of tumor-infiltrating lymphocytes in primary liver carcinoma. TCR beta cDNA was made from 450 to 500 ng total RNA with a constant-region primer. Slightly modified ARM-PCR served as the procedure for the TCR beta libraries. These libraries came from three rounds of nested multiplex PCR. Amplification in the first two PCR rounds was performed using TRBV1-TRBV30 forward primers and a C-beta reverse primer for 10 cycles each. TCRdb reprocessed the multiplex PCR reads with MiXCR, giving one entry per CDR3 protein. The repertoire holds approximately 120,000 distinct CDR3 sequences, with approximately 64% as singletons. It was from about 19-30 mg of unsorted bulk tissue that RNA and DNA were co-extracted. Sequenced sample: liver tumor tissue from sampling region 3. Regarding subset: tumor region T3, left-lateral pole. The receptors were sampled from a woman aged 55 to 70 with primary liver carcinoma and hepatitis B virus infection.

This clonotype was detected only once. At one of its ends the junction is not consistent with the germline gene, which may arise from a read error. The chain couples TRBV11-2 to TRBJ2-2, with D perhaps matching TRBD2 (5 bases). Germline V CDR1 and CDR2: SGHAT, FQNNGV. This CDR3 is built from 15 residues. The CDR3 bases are TGTTCCAGCAGCTTAGGTACTTGGACCACCGGGGAACTGTTTTTT. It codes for CSSSLGTWTTGELFF.

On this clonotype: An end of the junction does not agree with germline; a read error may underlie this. CDR3 sequence reads: CASVIRGGGELFF. CDR3 nucleotide sequence: TGTGCCAGTGTGATTCGCGGTGGCGGGGAACTGTTTTTT. The V call is TRBV6-6, the J call TRBJ2-2; possibly TRBD2 for D (6 bases). The CDR3 length is 13 residues. Germline V lookup: CDR1 MNHNY, CDR2 SVGAGI (reference sequence).

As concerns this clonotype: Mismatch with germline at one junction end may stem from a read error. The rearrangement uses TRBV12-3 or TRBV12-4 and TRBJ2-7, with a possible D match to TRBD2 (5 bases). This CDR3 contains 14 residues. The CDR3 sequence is CASSSGMSSYEQYF. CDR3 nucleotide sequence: TGTGCCAGCAGTTCGGGGATGTCCTCCTACGAACAGTACTTC.

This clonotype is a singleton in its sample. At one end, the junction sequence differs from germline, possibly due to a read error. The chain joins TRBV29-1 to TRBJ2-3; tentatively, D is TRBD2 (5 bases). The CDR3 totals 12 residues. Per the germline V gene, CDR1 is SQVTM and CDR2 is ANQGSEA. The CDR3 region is CSVGDSTDMQYF. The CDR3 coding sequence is TGTAGCGTTGGGGATAGCACAGATATGCAGTATTTT.

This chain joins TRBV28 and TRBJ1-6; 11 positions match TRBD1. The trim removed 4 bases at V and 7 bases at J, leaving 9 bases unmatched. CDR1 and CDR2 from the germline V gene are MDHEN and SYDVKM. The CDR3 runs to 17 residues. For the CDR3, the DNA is TGTGCCAGCAGTTCCCACCCGGGACAGGGGGAGAATTCACCCCTCCACTTT. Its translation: CASSSHPGQGENSPLHF.

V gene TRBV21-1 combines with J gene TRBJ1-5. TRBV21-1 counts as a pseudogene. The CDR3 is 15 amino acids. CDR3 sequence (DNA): TGTGCCAGCACCAAAGTTGGGAATAGCAATCAGCCCCAGCATTTT. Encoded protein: CASTKVGNSNQPQHF.